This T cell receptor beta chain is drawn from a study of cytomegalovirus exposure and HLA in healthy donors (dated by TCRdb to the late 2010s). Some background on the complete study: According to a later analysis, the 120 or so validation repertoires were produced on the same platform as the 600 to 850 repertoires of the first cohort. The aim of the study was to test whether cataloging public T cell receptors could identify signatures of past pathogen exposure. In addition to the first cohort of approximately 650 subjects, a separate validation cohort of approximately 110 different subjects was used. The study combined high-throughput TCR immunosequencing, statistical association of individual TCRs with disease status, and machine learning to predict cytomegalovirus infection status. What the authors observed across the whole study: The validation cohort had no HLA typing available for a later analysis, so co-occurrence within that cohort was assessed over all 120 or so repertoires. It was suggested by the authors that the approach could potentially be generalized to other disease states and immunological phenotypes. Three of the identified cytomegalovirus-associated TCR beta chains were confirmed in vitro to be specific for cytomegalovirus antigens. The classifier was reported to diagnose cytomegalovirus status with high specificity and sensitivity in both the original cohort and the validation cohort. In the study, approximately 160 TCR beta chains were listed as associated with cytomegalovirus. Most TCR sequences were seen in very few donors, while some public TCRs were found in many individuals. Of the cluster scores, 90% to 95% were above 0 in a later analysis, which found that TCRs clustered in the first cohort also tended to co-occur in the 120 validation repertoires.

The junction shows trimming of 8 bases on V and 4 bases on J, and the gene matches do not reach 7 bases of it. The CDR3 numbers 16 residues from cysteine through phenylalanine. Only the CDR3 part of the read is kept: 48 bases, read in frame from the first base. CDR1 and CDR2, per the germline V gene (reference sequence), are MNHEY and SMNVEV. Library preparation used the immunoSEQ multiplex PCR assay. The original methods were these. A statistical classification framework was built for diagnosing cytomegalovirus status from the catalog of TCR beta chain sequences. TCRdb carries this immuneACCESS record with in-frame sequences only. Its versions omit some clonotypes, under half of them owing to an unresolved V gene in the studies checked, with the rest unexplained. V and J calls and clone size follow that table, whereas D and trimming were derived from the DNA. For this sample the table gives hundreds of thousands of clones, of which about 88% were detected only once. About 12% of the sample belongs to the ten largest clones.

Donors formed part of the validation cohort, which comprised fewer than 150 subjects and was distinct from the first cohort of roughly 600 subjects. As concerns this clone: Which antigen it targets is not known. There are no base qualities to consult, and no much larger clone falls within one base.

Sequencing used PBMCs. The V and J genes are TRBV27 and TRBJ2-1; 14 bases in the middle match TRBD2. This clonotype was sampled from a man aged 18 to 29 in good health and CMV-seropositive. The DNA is TGTGCCAGCCGACTAGCGGGAGGGCCGCTTTACAATGAGCAGTTCTTC. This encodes CASRLAGGPLYNEQFF.